The clone carrying this T cell receptor (beta chain) showed up many times. The germline V gene has CDR1 LNHDA and CDR2 SQIVND (reference sequence). Trimming left V 3 bases short and J 9 bases short, with 15 bases between. The CDR3 is 15 amino acids. Amplification targeted the TCR beta CDR3 regions, with RNA transcripts as the source material. Second-round multiplex PCR followed a first-round RT-PCR using HTBI primers. Via MiXCR, TCRdb re-called the multiplex PCR reads, giving one row per CDR3 protein. The sample carries 500,000 to 700,000 distinct CDR3 sequences, about 24% recorded once. The sample originates from a study of Graves' ophthalmopathy and Graves' hyperthyroidism.

The rearrangement joins TRBV19 to TRBJ1-6, with D possibly TRBD1 on 5 matching bases. Sequenced sample: peripheral blood. The origin of this receptor is a woman between 18 and 29 years old with stable Graves' hyperthyroidism. Some clones in this sample may be carry-over from other donors' samples. The DNA for the CDR3 is TGTGCCAGTAGTATGTTCCAGGGTATTCTTTCACCCCTCCACTTT. It is translated as CASSMFQGILSPLHF.